This T cell receptor (beta chain) emerged from a study of T cells in Graves' hyperthyroidism and ophthalmopathy. Study-level findings and limits: Most clonotypes that expanded in the thyroid above 0.001 also showed up in blood. With a median lead of approximately six months before onset, the model predicted ophthalmopathy.

Patients showing uncontrolled infection, other autoimmune disease, pregnancy or lactation were ineligible. The study based diagnoses on clinical symptoms, serum thyroxine and TRAb, thyroid ultrasound and orbital computed tomography. What was amplified from RNA transcripts were TCR beta CDR3 regions. First-round RT-PCR with HTBI primers amplified the TCR CDR3 region. TCRdb analysed the multiplex PCR reads with MiXCR anew, one entry per CDR3 protein. Of 480,000 or so distinct CDR3 sequences in the sample, 46% are singletons; the top ten hold about two fifths. Trimming took 2 bases from V and 8 from J, leaving 6 bases between them. The CDR3 covers 11 residues. Germline V CDR1 and CDR2: SGHVS, FQNEAQ. For this clonotype: The antigen remains unidentified.

Sequencing input: peripheral blood or thyroid tissue (not recorded which). J is TRBJ1-1 and V is TRBV7-8; the D is unclear. The receptor was derived from an adult woman with Graves' disease, either hyperthyroidism or ophthalmopathy (not recorded which). The CDR3 DNA reads TGTGCCAGCAGCTTACGGTCCGAAGCTTTCTTT. This encodes CASSLRSEAFF.